This TCR beta chain was recovered during a study of a mutant IDH1 vaccine in newly diagnosed glioma. Study details: The vaccination schedule gave patients eight doses in weeks 1, 3, 5, 7, 11, 15, 19 and 23. The first vaccination came 4-6 weeks after radiotherapy alone, or with temozolomide cycles.

General study results and limits: Vaccine-induced immune responses occurred in approximately 93% of patients.

The time point: week 11, during vaccination. Every vaccination contained 300 ug of the mutant IDH1 20-mer peptide and was paired with topical imiquimod. Some clones are missing from TCRdb's copy, which holds only in-frame ones; the method was immunoSEQ multiplex PCR. Among about 130,000 clones, over 75% were seen once, and the ten largest hold 4.5% to 5.5%. Notes on this clone: Its target is not known.

Germline V gives CDR1 SGHNT, CDR2 YYREEE (reference sequence). Trimming cost V 4 bases and J 3 bases; bases outside gene matches: 9. This CDR3 contains 16 residues. This rearrangement joins TRBV5-4 to TRBJ1-5; 8 bases are a match to TRBD1. The material sequenced was PBMCs, taken from a glioma patient whose treatment included an IDH1 peptide vaccine. The source is a man aged 35-49 years with glioma. CDR3 nucleotide sequence: TGTGCCAGCAGCGATGGGACAGGCGGATCCAATCAGCCCCAGCATTTT. Its translation is CASSDGTGGSNQPQHF.